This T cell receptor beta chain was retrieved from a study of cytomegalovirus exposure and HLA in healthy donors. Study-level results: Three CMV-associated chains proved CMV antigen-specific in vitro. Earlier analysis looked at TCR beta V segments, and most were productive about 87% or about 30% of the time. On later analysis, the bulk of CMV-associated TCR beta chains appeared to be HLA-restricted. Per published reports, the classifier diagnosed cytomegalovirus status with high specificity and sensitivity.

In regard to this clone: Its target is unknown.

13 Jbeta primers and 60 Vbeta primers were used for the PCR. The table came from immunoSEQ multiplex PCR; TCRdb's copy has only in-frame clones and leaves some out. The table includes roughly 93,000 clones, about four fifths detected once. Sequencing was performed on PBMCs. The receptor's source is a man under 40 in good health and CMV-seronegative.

CDR3 residues: CASSLGGGGAWAFF. CDR3 nucleotides: TGTGCCAGCAGCCTAGGAGGGGGAGGGGCTTGGGCTTTCTTT. This chain links TRBV11-2 with TRBJ1-1; tentative D call: TRBD1 (6 bases). Germline values: CDR1 SGHAT, CDR2 FQNNGV. This CDR3 is built from 14 residues. Trimming shortened V by 5 bases and J by 11 bases, and 21 bases separated the two germline ends.